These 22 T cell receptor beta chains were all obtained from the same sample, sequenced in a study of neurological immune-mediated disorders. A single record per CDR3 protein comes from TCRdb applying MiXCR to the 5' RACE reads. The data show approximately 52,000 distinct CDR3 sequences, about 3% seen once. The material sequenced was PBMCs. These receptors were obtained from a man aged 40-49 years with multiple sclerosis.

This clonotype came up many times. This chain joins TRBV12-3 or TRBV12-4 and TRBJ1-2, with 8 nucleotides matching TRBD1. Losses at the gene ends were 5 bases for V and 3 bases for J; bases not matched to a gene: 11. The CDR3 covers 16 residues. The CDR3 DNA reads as TGTGCCAGCAGTGGTCCGACAGGGGATATACACTATGGCTACACCTTC. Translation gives CASSGPTGDIHYGYTF.

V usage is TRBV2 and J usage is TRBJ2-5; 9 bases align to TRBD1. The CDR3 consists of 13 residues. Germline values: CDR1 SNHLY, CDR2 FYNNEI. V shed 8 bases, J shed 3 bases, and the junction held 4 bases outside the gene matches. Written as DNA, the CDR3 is TGTGCCAGCCAGGGACAGGGAAAAGAGACCCAGTACTTC. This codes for CASQGQGKETQYF.

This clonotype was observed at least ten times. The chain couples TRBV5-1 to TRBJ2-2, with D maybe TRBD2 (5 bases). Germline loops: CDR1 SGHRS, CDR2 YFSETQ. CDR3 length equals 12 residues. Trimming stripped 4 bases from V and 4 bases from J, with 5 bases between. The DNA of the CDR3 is TGCGCCAGCAGCGAGGGCACCGGGGAGCTGTTTTTT. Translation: CASSEGTGELFF.

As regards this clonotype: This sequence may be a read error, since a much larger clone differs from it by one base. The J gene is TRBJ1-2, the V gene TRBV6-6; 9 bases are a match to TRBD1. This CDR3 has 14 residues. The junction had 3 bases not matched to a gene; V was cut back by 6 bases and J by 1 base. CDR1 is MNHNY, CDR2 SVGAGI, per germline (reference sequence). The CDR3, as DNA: TGTGCCAGCAGGCTGACAGGGGGTAACTATGGCTACACCTTC. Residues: CASRLTGGNYGYTF.

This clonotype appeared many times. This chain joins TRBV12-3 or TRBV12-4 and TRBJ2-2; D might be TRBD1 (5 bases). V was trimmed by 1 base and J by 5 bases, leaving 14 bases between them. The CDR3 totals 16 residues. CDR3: CASSLVSRVETGELFF. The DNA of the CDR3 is TGTGCCAGCAGTTTAGTTTCCAGGGTAGAAACCGGGGAGCTGTTTTTT.

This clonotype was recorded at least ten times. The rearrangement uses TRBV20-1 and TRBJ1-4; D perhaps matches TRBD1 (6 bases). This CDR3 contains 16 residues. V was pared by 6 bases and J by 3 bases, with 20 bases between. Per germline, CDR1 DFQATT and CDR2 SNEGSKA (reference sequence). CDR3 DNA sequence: TGCAGTGCCTTAAGCAGCCAGGGGATCGCTAATGAAAAACTGTTTTTT. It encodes CSALSSQGIANEKLFF.

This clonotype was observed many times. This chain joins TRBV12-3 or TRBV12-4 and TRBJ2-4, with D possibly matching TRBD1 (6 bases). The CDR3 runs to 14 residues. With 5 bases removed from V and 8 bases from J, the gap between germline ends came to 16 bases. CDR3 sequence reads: CASSVTGGRDIQYF. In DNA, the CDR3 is TGTGCCAGCAGTGTGACAGGAGGCAGGGACATTCAGTACTTC.

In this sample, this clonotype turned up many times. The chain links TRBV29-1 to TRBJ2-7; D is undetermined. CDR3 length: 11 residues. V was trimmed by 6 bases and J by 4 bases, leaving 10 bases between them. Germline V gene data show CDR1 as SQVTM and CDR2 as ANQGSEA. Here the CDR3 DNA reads TGCAGCGTACTGGGTGTGTACGAGCAGTACTTC. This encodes CSVLGVYEQYF.

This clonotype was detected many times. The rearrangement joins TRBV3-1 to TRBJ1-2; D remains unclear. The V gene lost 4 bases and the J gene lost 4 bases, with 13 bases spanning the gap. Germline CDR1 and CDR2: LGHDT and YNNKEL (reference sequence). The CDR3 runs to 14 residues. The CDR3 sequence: CASSLLAARYGYTF. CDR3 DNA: TGTGCCAGCAGCCTCCTTGCGGCGCGCTATGGCTACACCTTC.

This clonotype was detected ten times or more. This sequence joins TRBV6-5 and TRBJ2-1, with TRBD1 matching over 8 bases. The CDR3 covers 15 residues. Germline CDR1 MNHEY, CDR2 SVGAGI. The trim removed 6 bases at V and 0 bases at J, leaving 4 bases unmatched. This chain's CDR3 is CASRGQDFSYNEQFF. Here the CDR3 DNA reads TGTGCCAGCAGGGGACAGGACTTCTCCTACAATGAGCAGTTCTTC.

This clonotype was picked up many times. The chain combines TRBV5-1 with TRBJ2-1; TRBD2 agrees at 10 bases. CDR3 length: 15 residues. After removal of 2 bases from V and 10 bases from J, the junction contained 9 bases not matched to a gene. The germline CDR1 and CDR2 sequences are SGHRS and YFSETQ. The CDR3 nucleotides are TGCGCCAGCAGCTTACAAGCGGGGGGGCCGGAAGAGCAGTTCTTC. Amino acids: CASSLQAGGPEEQFF.

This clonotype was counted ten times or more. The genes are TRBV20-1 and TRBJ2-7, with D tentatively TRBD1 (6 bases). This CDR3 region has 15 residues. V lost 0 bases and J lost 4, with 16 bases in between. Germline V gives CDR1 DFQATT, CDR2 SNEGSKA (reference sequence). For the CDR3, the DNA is TGCAGTGCTAGAGATCCTGCCAGGGGAGTTTACGAGCAGTACTTC. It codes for CSARDPARGVYEQYF.

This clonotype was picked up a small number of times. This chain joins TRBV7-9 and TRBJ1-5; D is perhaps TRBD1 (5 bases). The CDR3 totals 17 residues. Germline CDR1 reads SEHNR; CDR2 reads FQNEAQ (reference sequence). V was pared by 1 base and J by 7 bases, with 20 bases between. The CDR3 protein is CASSLGGRGGFRQPQHF. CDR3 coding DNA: TGTGCCAGCAGCTTAGGGGGACGGGGGGGATTTCGCCAGCCCCAGCATTTT.

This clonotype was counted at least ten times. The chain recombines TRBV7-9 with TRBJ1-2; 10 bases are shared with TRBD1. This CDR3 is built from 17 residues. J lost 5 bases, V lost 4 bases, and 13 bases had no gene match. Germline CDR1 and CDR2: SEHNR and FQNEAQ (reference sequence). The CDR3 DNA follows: TGTGCCAGCAGCTCCCTACCCTCCGGACAGGGGGTTTATGGCTACACCTTC. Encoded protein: CASSSLPSGQGVYGYTF.

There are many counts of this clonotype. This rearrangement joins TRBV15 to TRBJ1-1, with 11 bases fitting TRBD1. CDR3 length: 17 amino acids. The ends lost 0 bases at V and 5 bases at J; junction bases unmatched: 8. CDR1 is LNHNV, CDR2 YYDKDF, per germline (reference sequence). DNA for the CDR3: TGTGCCACCAGCAGAGATAGGGACAGGGGGATCTTGACTGAAGCTTTCTTT. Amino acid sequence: CATSRDRDRGILTEAFF. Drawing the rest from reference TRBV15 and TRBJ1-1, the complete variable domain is DAMVIQNPRYQVTQFGKPVTLSCSQTLNHNVMYWYQQKSSQAPKLLFHYYDKDFNNEADTPDNFQSRRPNTSFCFLDIRSPGLGDTAMYLCATSRDRDRGILTEAFFGQGTRLTVV.

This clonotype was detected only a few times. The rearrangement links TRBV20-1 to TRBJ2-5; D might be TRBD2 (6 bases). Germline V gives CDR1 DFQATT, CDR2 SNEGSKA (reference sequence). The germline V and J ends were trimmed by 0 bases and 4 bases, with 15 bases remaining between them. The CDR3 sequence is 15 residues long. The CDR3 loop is CSARDGGTPGETQYF. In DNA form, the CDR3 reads TGCAGTGCTAGAGATGGAGGGACCCCGGGAGAGACCCAGTACTTC.

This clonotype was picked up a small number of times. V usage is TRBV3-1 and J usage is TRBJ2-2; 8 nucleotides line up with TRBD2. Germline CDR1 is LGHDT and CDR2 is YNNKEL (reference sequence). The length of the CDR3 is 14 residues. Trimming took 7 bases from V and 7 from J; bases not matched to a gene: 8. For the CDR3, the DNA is TGTGCCAGCACCTACGGGGGGGCCGACGGGGAGCTGTTTTTT. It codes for CASTYGGADGELFF.

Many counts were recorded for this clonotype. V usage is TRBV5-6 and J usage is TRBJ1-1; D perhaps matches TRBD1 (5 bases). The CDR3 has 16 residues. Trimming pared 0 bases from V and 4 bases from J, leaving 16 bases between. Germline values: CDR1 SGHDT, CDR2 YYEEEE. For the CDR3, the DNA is TGTGCCAGCAGCTTGGCAGCGGGGACCCCAACCACTGAAGCTTTCTTT. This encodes CASSLAAGTPTTEAFF.

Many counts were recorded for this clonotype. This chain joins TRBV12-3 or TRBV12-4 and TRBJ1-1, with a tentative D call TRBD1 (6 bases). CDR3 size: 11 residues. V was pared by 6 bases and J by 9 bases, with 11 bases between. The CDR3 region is CASSPGEKAFF. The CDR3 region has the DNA TGTGCCAGCAGCCCAGGGGAGAAAGCTTTCTTT.

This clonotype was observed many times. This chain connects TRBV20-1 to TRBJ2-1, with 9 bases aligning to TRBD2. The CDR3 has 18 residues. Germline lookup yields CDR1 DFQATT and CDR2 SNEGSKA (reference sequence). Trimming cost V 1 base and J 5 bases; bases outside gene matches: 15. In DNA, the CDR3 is TGCAGTGCTAGAGCCCCCGAACTGTTAGCGGGGGCGGACAATGAGCAGTTCTTC. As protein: CSARAPELLAGADNEQFF.

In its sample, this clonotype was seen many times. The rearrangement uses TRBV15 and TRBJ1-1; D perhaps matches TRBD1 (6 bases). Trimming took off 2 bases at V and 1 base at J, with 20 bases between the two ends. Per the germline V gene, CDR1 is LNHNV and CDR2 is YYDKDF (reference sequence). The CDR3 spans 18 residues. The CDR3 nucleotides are TGTGCCACCAGCAGATCCCGTGGGGGGGCCAACGAGAACACTGAAGCTTTCTTT. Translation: CATSRSRGGANENTEAFF.

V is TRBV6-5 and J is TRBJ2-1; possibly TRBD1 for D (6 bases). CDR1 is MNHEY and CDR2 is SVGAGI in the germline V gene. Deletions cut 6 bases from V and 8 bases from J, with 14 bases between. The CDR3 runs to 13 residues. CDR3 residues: CASRPGEVDEQFF. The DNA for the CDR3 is TGTGCCAGCAGGCCAGGGGAAGTGGATGAGCAGTTCTTC.